The TCR beta chain described here comes from a study of cytomegalovirus exposure and HLA in healthy donors. Study details: Later analysis reported that the approximately 120 validation repertoires shared the platform of the 600 to 750 first-cohort repertoires.

Points from the study as a whole: It was 150 or so TCR beta chains that were listed as cytomegalovirus-associated.

Repertoires were generated with immunoSEQ multiplex PCR, while TCRdb's copy carries only in-frame clones and drops some. The top ten hold roughly 1.9% of the sample, which has some 140,000 clones, around 83% seen once. As for this clone: Its antigen is as yet unknown.

V lost 7 bases, J lost 3 bases, and 7 bases stayed unmatched. This CDR3 has 14 amino acids. Germline CDR1 is ENHRY and CDR2 is SYGVKD. Sequenced input: PBMCs. The receptor's source is a human donor in good health. The V and J genes are TRBV10-3 and TRBJ1-2, with TRBD1 matching over 8 bases. The CDR3 nucleotides are TGTGCCATCACCGAAGACAGGGGTGACTATGGCTACACCTTC. Translated: CAITEDRGDYGYTF.